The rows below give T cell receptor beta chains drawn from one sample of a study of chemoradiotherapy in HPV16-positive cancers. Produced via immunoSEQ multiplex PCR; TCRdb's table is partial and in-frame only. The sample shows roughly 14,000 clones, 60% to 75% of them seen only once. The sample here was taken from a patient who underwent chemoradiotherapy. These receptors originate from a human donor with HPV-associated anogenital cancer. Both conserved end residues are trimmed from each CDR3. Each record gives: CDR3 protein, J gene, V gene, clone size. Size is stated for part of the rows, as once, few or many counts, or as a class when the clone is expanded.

CDR3aa: ASSLALAGGAKQF
j_gene: TRBJ2-1
v_gene: TRBV5-1
abundance: NA

CDR3aa: ASTPRGVHYGYT
j_gene: TRBJ1-2
v_gene: TRBV7-9
abundance: NA

CDR3aa: SGLTGGYGYT
j_gene: TRBJ1-2
v_gene: TRBV29-1
abundance: NA

CDR3aa: ASSDGLAVSTDTQY
j_gene: TRBJ2-3
v_gene: TRBV9
abundance: NA

CDR3aa: AWSAGRQVGYT
j_gene: TRBJ1-2
v_gene: TRBV30
abundance: few

CDR3aa: ALRPTWGAKNTIY
j_gene: TRBJ1-3
v_gene: TRBV10-3
abundance: NA

CDR3aa: ASSPRPGNTIY
j_gene: TRBJ1-3
v_gene: TRBV11-3
abundance: NA

CDR3aa: ASSPVVALAKEQY
j_gene: TRBJ2-7
v_gene: TRBV2
abundance: NA

CDR3aa: ASSLDLGQGTGELF
j_gene: TRBJ2-2
v_gene: TRBV5-8
abundance: NA

CDR3aa: ASRTGGR
j_gene: TRBJ2-7
v_gene: TRBV6-5
abundance: few

CDR3aa: ASSLIGTVYGNEQF
j_gene: TRBJ2-1
v_gene: TRBV7-2
abundance: NA

CDR3aa: ASSEFPGSSYEQY
j_gene: TRBJ2-7
v_gene: TRBV6-1
abundance: NA

CDR3aa: ASSEPRGEQETQY
j_gene: TRBJ2-5
v_gene: TRBV2
abundance: NA

CDR3aa: ASTGTGLIQY
j_gene: TRBJ2-4
v_gene: TRBV30
abundance: once

CDR3aa: ASSMSVWGTGVYEQY
j_gene: TRBJ2-7
v_gene: TRBV19
abundance: few

CDR3aa: ASSLAGRSYNSPLH
j_gene: TRBJ1-6
v_gene: TRBV5-4
abundance: NA

CDR3aa: ASSLAGGPGAEQY
j_gene: TRBJ2-7
v_gene: TRBV7-3
abundance: NA

CDR3aa: ASSLVSLSGNTIY
j_gene: TRBJ1-3
v_gene: TRBV5-1
abundance: NA

CDR3aa: ASGRDLGTTGELF
j_gene: TRBJ2-2
v_gene: TRBV2
abundance: NA

CDR3aa: ASSHRRWGTEALAGGTDTQY
j_gene: TRBJ2-3
v_gene: TRBV23-1
abundance: NA

CDR3aa: AWSPNPASGRAGEQF
j_gene: TRBJ2-1
v_gene: TRBV30
abundance: NA

CDR3aa: ASSLWAGGPTINTEAF
j_gene: TRBJ1-1
v_gene: TRBV7-3
abundance: NA

CDR3aa: ASSPYLLTYEQY
j_gene: TRBJ2-7
v_gene: TRBV27
abundance: NA

CDR3aa: ASTRDGVQNTEAF
j_gene: TRBJ1-1
v_gene: TRBV19
abundance: NA

CDR3aa: ASSYRLAGSNEQF
j_gene: TRBJ2-1
v_gene: TRBV5-6
abundance: NA

CDR3aa: ASSERANYGYT
j_gene: TRBJ1-2
v_gene: TRBV6-1
abundance: NA

CDR3aa: ASSLDANTGELF
j_gene: TRBJ2-2
v_gene: TRBV5-1
abundance: few

CDR3aa: ASSLGTGLGISYEQY
j_gene: TRBJ2-7
v_gene: TRBV5-1
abundance: NA

CDR3aa: TSPEANYGYT
j_gene: TRBJ1-2
v_gene: TRBV1
abundance: few

CDR3aa: ASTSGDNTEAF
j_gene: TRBJ1-1
v_gene: TRBV5-1
abundance: NA

CDR3aa: ASSLRGNYGYT
j_gene: TRBJ1-2
v_gene: TRBV7-9
abundance: few

CDR3aa: ASSEEGTSGRDEQF
j_gene: TRBJ2-1
v_gene: TRBV6-1
abundance: NA

CDR3aa: ASSLEEIGGDTQY
j_gene: TRBJ2-3
v_gene: TRBV13
abundance: NA

CDR3aa: ASTPPGLSPNTEAF
j_gene: TRBJ1-1
v_gene: TRBV27
abundance: NA

CDR3aa: ASSPPGLAAEQY
j_gene: TRBJ2-7
v_gene: TRBV27
abundance: NA

CDR3aa: ASSYSGTSEKLF
j_gene: TRBJ1-4
v_gene: TRBV6-5
abundance: NA

CDR3aa: ASSFSSSGANVLT
j_gene: TRBJ2-6
v_gene: TRBV28
abundance: NA

CDR3aa: ASSLRGLAADTQY
j_gene: TRBJ2-3
v_gene: TRBV7-2
abundance: NA

CDR3aa: ACPGDRTDTQY
j_gene: TRBJ2-3
v_gene: TRBV5-4
abundance: NA